The TCR beta chain described here comes from a study of response to subunit inactivated influenza vaccine. This CDR3 is built from 15 residues. Germline V gene data show CDR1 as MNHEY and CDR2 as SVGAGI. The V gene lost 2 bases and the J gene lost 9 bases, with 17 bases spanning the gap. Each CDR3 protein is one row after TCRdb ran MiXCR on the RT-PCR reads. The top ten hold about a tenth of the sample, which has about 800,000 distinct CDR3 sequences, approximately 21% seen once. V and J are TRBV6-5 and TRBJ2-1; the D gene is possibly TRBD1 (6 bases). The sequencing here drew on PBMCs from blood, taken 5 to 6 days after vaccination. The receptor's source is a man over 45 who received an inactivated influenza vaccine. CDR3 residues: CASSYNPGTNGEQFF. The CDR3 DNA is TGTGCCAGCAGTTACAATCCCGGGACAAACGGTGAGCAGTTCTTC.